Sequencing of this T cell receptor (beta chain) was carried out in a study of blood T cells in healthy people across ages. It was with a sample-barcoded 5' primer and a J-beta primer mix that a second PCR of about 6 to 11 cycles was run. Each cDNA molecule, via a template-switch adaptor with 12 random nucleotides, was tagged. Each CDR3 protein is one row after TCRdb ran MiXCR on the 5' RACE reads. The data show around 2 million distinct CDR3 sequences, 39% seen once. Per-sample yields of isolated PBMCs were at least 6 million. Each sample provided at least 6 micrograms of extracted total RNA. Specimen: blood. This sequence originates from a human donor in good health.

The CDR3 loop is CASSLAWDMRETQYF. The CDR3 nucleotides are TGTGCCAGCAGCTTAGCGTGGGACATGAGAGAGACCCAGTACTTC. The genes are TRBV7-6 and TRBJ2-4; TRBD1 might be the D (6 bases). The J call could be wrong; TRBJ2-5 is a better fit for the DNA end. Germline CDR1 SGHVS, CDR2 FNYEAQ. This CDR3 spans 15 amino acids.